Each of the 23 T cell receptor beta chains below was sequenced from the same sample in a study of cytomegalovirus exposure and HLA in healthy donors listed by TCRdb under 2017. To prepare the library, the immunoSEQ multiplex PCR assay was applied. For the multiplex PCR, a mixture combining 60 forward primers for TCR Vbeta segments and 13 reverse primers for TCR Jbeta segments was used. Sourced from immuneACCESS, this table was stored by TCRdb with only in-frame sequences that have V and J called. A share of the clones is absent; for the studies checked, an unresolved V gene accounts for under half, and the remainder has no known explanation. Within this sample are 150,000 to 200,000 clones, with around 78% of them counted one time only. The top ten clones comprise roughly 2.1% of the sample. The source material was PBMCs. The receptors here all came from a woman aged 25 to 39 in good health and CMV-seropositive.

This chain links TRBV2 with TRBJ1-2; D gene unclear. Per the germline V gene, CDR1 is SNHLY and CDR2 is FYNNEI. The CDR3 spans 11 residues. Trimming stripped 5 bases from V and 8 bases from J, with 9 bases between. Written as DNA, the CDR3 is TGTGCCAGCAGTTCCGTTTTGGGCTACACCTTC. It encodes CASSSVLGYTF. Variable domain in full (rest from reference TRBV2 and TRBJ1-2): EPEVTQTPSHQVTQMGQEVILRCVPISNHLYFYWYRQILGQKVEFLVSFYNNEISEKSEIFDDQFSVERPDGSNFTLKIRSTKLEDSAMYFCASSSVLGYTFGSGTRLTVV.

This clone was counted between two and nine times. This chain joins TRBV6-6 and TRBJ1-4; tentatively, D is TRBD1 (6 bases). With 7 bases removed from V and 4 bases from J, the gap between germline ends came to 13 bases. CDR3 length: 14 residues. Germline V lookup: CDR1 MNHNY, CDR2 SVGAGI (reference sequence). For the CDR3, the DNA is TGTGCCAGCATAAGGACAGAGGTTAATGAAAAACTGTTTTTT. This translates into CASIRTEVNEKLFF.

The chain uses TRBV7-2 and TRBJ1-2; 7 nucleotides match TRBD1. The germline V gene encodes CDR1 SGHTA and CDR2 FQGNSA. V shed 3 bases, J shed 4 bases, and the junction held 8 bases outside the gene matches. This CDR3 comprises 15 residues. The CDR3 loop is CASSFRETGTYGYTF. CDR3 sequence (DNA): TGTGCCAGCAGCTTCAGGGAGACAGGGACCTATGGCTACACCTTC.

This clone has just a few counts. Distinct nucleotide sequences in the sample also encode this CDR3. This chain joins TRBV6-5 and TRBJ1-3; D not certain. The CDR3 is made up of 14 amino acids. Germline V gives CDR1 MNHEY, CDR2 SVGAGI. With 5 bases removed from V and 10 bases from J, the gap between germline ends came to 18 bases. This chain's CDR3 is CASSVDGERQTIYF. In DNA form, the CDR3 reads TGTGCCAGCAGTGTCGACGGGGAAAGGCAAACCATATATTTT.

V usage is TRBV6-5 and J usage is TRBJ1-2; D is uncertain. V lost 10 bases and J 4 bases, leaving 13 bases between the germline ends. Germline V CDR1 and CDR2: MNHEY, SVGAGI. The CDR3 totals 12 residues. CDR3 protein: CATKAPSYGYTF. The CDR3 DNA is TGTGCCACGAAAGCCCCAAGCTATGGCTACACCTTC.

This chain joins TRBV28 and TRBJ2-2, with TRBD1 as a possible D gene (6 bases). Per germline, CDR1 MDHEN and CDR2 SYDVKM. Deletions cut 5 bases from V and 11 bases from J, with 9 bases between. The CDR3 covers 11 residues. Written as DNA, the CDR3 is TGTGCCAGCAGTATAGGGACAGAGCTGTTTTTT. Translated, it gives CASSIGTELFF.

The V call is TRBV15, the J call TRBJ2-5; a possible D gene is TRBD1 (6 bases). Per the germline V gene, CDR1 is LNHNV and CDR2 is YYDKDF (reference sequence). Trimming cost V 4 bases and J 3 bases, with 15 bases left between them. This CDR3 is built from 15 residues. This CDR3 is CATSNQGTGKETQYF. CDR3 DNA sequence: TGTGCCACCAGCAACCAGGGGACGGGTAAAGAGACCCAGTACTTC.

V and J are TRBV19 and TRBJ1-5; the D is unclear. This CDR3 has 15 residues. Per germline, CDR1 LNHDA and CDR2 SQIVND (reference sequence). The V gene lost 4 bases and the J gene lost 0 bases, with 10 bases spanning the gap. This CDR3 reads CASSKEPYSNQPQHF. The CDR3 region has the DNA TGTGCCAGTAGTAAGGAGCCGTATAGCAATCAGCCCCAGCATTTT.

CDR3 amino acids: CASRGQSQETQYF. CDR3 coding DNA: TGTGCCAGTAGGGGACAGAGCCAAGAGACCCAGTACTTC. The V and J genes are TRBV19 and TRBJ2-5; 7 bases fit TRBD1. Germline V gene data show CDR1 as LNHDA and CDR2 as SQIVND (reference sequence). This CDR3 spans 13 amino acids. Trimming took 6 bases from V and 1 from J; bases not matched to a gene: 2.

The genes are TRBV5-1 and TRBJ2-2; TRBD1 is a possible D gene (5 bases). The CDR3 sequence is 15 residues long. Germline assignment: CDR1 SGHRS and CDR2 YFSETQ. V was pared by 3 bases and J by 4 bases, with 13 bases between. The DNA of the CDR3 is TGCGCCAGCAGCTCCCAGGGTTCGGGCACCGGGGAGCTGTTTTTT. This translates into CASSSQGSGTGELFF.

The DNA for the CDR3 is TGTGCCAGCAGGGCGGGACGGTCCACAGATACGCAGTATTTT. Translated, it gives CASRAGRSTDTQYF. This chain joins TRBV6-1 and TRBJ2-3; weak D call: TRBD2 (6 bases). Germline V gene lookup returns CDR1 MNHNS and CDR2 SASEGT. The length of the CDR3 is 14 residues. Trimming stripped 6 bases from V and 2 bases from J, with 12 bases between.

The V call is TRBV4-3, the J call TRBJ1-1; D is ambiguous. Deletions cut 0 bases from V and 0 bases from J, with 11 bases between. CDR1 LGHNA and CDR2 YSLEER come from the germline V gene. The CDR3 has 16 amino acids. CDR3 DNA sequence: TGCGCCAGCAGCCAAGATGGTAACGGTTTGAACACTGAAGCTTTCTTT. Encoded protein: CASSQDGNGLNTEAFF.

On this clone itself: Other DNA variants within this sample encode the same CDR3. The CDR3 DNA reads as TGCAGCGTTGAAGGAGGGGGATTCGGCACTGAAGCTTTCTTT. This sequence encodes CSVEGGGFGTEAFF. This sequence joins TRBV29-1 and TRBJ1-1; possibly TRBD1 for D (6 bases). This CDR3 contains 14 residues. Germline V gene lookup returns CDR1 SQVTM and CDR2 ANQGSEA. Trimming took off 1 base at V and 4 bases at J, with 13 bases between the two ends.

In this sample, this clone turned up once. J is TRBJ1-1 and V is TRBV5-1, with D maybe TRBD1 (5 bases). The CDR3 covers 15 residues. V was shortened by 4 bases and J by 11 bases, with 24 bases between the two germline ends. Germline V gene data show CDR1 as SGHRS and CDR2 as YFSETQ. The CDR3 DNA is TGCGCCAGCAGCCAGGGTACAGGATCTTCGCGCGACGCTTTCTTT. It specifies CASSQGTGSSRDAFF.

V is TRBV7-2 and J is TRBJ2-5; D is possibly TRBD2 (5 bases). Germline values: CDR1 SGHTA, CDR2 FQGNSA. The ends were cut back, 1 base at V and 3 bases at J, with 6 bases in the middle. This CDR3 region has 13 residues. CDR3 sequence (DNA): TGTGCCAGCAGCTTAGAGCGGAAAGAGACCCAGTACTTC. It yields the protein CASSLERKETQYF.

This chain links TRBV10-3 with TRBJ2-1; possibly TRBD1 for D (6 bases). This CDR3 comprises 18 residues. Between the trimmed V and J ends, which lost 4 bases and 4 bases, there was a span of 23 bases. CDR1 ENHRY and CDR2 SYGVKD come from the germline V gene. The CDR3 loop reads CAISGSGRQEVLYNEQFF. In DNA form, the CDR3 reads TGTGCCATCAGTGGGTCAGGTAGACAGGAGGTCCTTTACAATGAGCAGTTCTTC.

The rearrangement joins TRBV7-8 to TRBJ2-7; D is possibly TRBD1 (6 bases). Germline V CDR1 and CDR2: SGHVS, FQNEAQ. This CDR3 has 14 amino acids. V lost 6 bases and J 0 bases, leaving 12 bases between the germline ends. CDR3 coding DNA: TGTGCCAGCAGTCAGACAGGATTCTCCTACGAGCAGTACTTC. Translation gives CASSQTGFSYEQYF.

The chain recombines TRBV6-1 with TRBJ1-4; a weak D match, TRBD1 (6 bases). The CDR3 sequence is 16 residues long. Germline CDR1 MNHNS, CDR2 SASEGT. Trimming pared 0 bases from V and 8 bases from J, leaving 16 bases between. CDR3 in amino acids: CASSEAGMARGEKLFF. CDR3 DNA: TGTGCCAGCAGTGAAGCGGGAATGGCCAGGGGAGAAAAACTGTTTTTT.

Written as DNA, the CDR3 is TGTGCCAGCAGTTTTCCGGGGATTGGCTACACCTTC. The encoded protein is CASSFPGIGYTF. The chain employs TRBV28 and TRBJ1-2, with D unclear. V shed 3 bases and J shed 7 bases, with 9 bases lying between them. The CDR3 has 12 residues. Per germline, CDR1 MDHEN and CDR2 SYDVKM.

A few counts support this clone. The DNA for the CDR3 is TGTGCCAGCAGCGAACCCGGGACAGGCCTGGTTCCCTATGGCTACACCTTC. Protein: CASSEPGTGLVPYGYTF. The V gene is TRBV7-9, the J gene TRBJ1-2; 8 nucleotides agree with TRBD1. This CDR3 region has 17 residues. V was pared by 5 bases and J by 4 bases, with 15 bases of the junction left unmatched. Germline loops: CDR1 SEHNR, CDR2 FQNEAQ (reference sequence).

V is TRBV19 and J is TRBJ1-1; 8 bases match TRBD1. The junction had 4 bases not matched to a gene; V was cut back by 1 base and J by 6 bases. CDR3 size: 14 residues. Germline assignment: CDR1 LNHDA and CDR2 SQIVND (reference sequence). CDR3 protein: CASSIVPGQAEAFF. CDR3 bases: TGTGCCAGTAGTATAGTACCGGGACAGGCTGAAGCTTTCTTT.

The sample holds one count of this clone. The chain carries TRBV4-3 and TRBJ2-5; no clear D. The CDR3 has 14 amino acids. V was cut by 4 bases and J by 2 bases, with 11 bases left in between. In germline, CDR1 is LGHNA, CDR2 YSLEER. The CDR3 nucleotides are TGCGCCAGCAGCCCCGGAGATTCACAAGAGACCCAGTACTTC. Translating gives CASSPGDSQETQYF.

The sample holds many counts of this clone. This rearrangement joins TRBV6-1 to TRBJ1-5, with D perhaps matching TRBD1 (6 bases). Germline CDR1 and CDR2: MNHNS and SASEGT. The CDR3 extends over 15 amino acids. V lost 3 bases to trimming and J lost 2 bases, with 11 bases between them. The CDR3 DNA sequence: TGTGCCAGCAGTGAGCCAGGGGCAGGCAATCAGCCCCAGCATTTT. Amino acid sequence: CASSEPGAGNQPQHF.